The 25 T cell receptor beta chains listed next were all sequenced from one sample in a study of post-analysis software for immune sequencing data. The study, taken as a whole, reports: Relative to controls, patients had five TRBV segments at higher frequency, with TRBV5-6, TRBV5-1 and TRBV20-1 among these.

Tagging with unique molecular identifiers was a feature of the TCR beta cDNA libraries. MiXCR, run by TCRdb on the PCR reads, gives a single entry per CDR3 protein. The sample has some 370,000 distinct CDR3 sequences, roughly 36% seen once. For these TCRs, the target antigens are not known. Sequencing was carried out using blood. Receptor source: a girl aged 5 to 17 with multiple sclerosis.

A word on this clonotype: This may come from a read error, since a much larger clone is one base off. The rearrangement links TRBV20-1 to TRBJ2-1; 9 nucleotides match TRBD1. Germline lookup yields CDR1 DFQATT and CDR2 SNEGSKA (reference sequence). The length of the CDR3 is 15 residues. V lost 5 bases, J lost 9 bases, and 14 bases stayed unmatched. The CDR3: CSAAAGQGLSGEQFF. CDR3 in DNA: TGCAGTGCTGCTGCGGGACAGGGCTTATCGGGTGAGCAGTTCTTC.

V usage is TRBV4-1 and J usage is TRBJ2-5; unclear D gene. The length of the CDR3 is 14 residues. The germline V and J ends were trimmed by 3 bases and 1 base, with 9 bases remaining between them. Germline V gives CDR1 MGHRA, CDR2 YSYEKL. The CDR3 region has the DNA TGCGCCAGCAGCCACCTGGGATTCCAAGAGACCCAGTACTTC. Its protein is CASSHLGFQETQYF.

The rearrangement joins TRBV5-1 to TRBJ1-1, with unresolved D. The V gene lost 6 bases and the J gene lost 1 base, with 22 bases spanning the gap. The V gene's germline CDR1 is SGHRS and CDR2 YFSETQ. The CDR3 runs 17 residues. This CDR3 reads CASKEKGGGLPNTEAFF. In DNA form, the CDR3 reads TGCGCCAGCAAAGAAAAGGGTGGTGGACTCCCGAACACTGAAGCTTTCTTT.

There are a few counts of this clonotype. V and J are TRBV7-9 and TRBJ2-1; D tentatively fits TRBD1 or TRBD2 (5 bases each). The CDR3 spans 15 residues. Germline V CDR1 and CDR2: SEHNR, FQNEAQ (reference sequence). V shed 1 base and J shed 1 base, with 8 bases lying between them. This CDR3 is CASSLDGGSYNEQFF. CDR3 nucleotides: TGTGCCAGCAGCTTAGATGGGGGTTCCTACAATGAGCAGTTCTTC.

The chain couples TRBV10-3 to TRBJ2-4, with D perhaps given as TRBD1 or TRBD2 (5 bases each). The V and J ends lost 0 bases and 7 bases respectively, with 13 bases between them. The CDR3 is 15 residues long. Germline-derived CDR1 and CDR2 are ENHRY and SYGVKD. CDR3 bases: TGTGCCATCAGTGAGTCAATCGGGACGGTCAACATTCAGTACTTC. It translates to CAISESIGTVNIQYF.

This chain links TRBV4-1 with TRBJ1-4; 10 bases agree with TRBD1. This CDR3 is built from 16 residues. CDR1 MGHRA and CDR2 YSYEKL come from the germline V gene. Losses at the gene ends were 3 bases for V and 8 bases for J; bases not matched to a gene: 9. CDR3 region: CASSQPGTGVKEKLFF. The CDR3 DNA sequence: TGCGCCAGCAGCCAGCCCGGGACAGGGGTTAAGGAAAAACTGTTTTTT.

The chain couples TRBV12-3 or TRBV12-4 to TRBJ2-7; 8 bases fit TRBD2. This CDR3 has 16 residues. Trimming at V came to 3 bases and at J to 3 bases, leaving 10 bases not matched to a gene. The CDR3 nucleotides are TGTGCCAGCAGTTTTCCTCCGGGACTAGAAGGCTACGAGCAGTACTTC. Its protein is CASSFPPGLEGYEQYF.

This clonotype was observed a handful of times. The V and J genes are TRBV5-1 and TRBJ2-7; D uncertain. This CDR3 has 13 residues. Per the germline V gene, CDR1 is SGHRS and CDR2 is YFSETQ. Trimming shortened V by 5 bases and J by 2 bases, and 11 bases separated the two germline ends. In DNA form, the CDR3 reads TGCGCCAGCAGGGAGAGCGCAGCCTACGAGCAGTACTTC. Its protein product is CASRESAAYEQYF.

V usage is TRBV2 and J usage is TRBJ1-2; 7 bases agree with TRBD1. The trim removed 2 bases at V and 4 bases at J, leaving 7 bases unmatched. This CDR3 comprises 15 residues. From germline, CDR1 is SNHLY and CDR2 FYNNEI. DNA for the CDR3: TGTGCCAGCAGTGAATACCGGGACAGCCCCTATGGCTACACCTTC. The encoded protein is CASSEYRDSPYGYTF.

CDR3 sequence: CASSPGSRRETQYF. The CDR3 DNA reads TGTGCCAGCAGTCCCGGGTCCCGGCGGGAGACCCAGTACTTC. The chain recombines TRBV6-6 with TRBJ2-5, with D hard to call. Germline V CDR1 and CDR2: MNHNY, SVGAGI (reference sequence). V lost 5 bases to trimming and J lost 5 bases, with 15 bases between them. This CDR3 comprises 14 residues.

This clonotype was detected a few times. The V call is TRBV12-3 or TRBV12-4, the J call TRBJ2-4; 16 bases are shared with TRBD2. This CDR3 region has 19 residues. Losses at the gene ends were 4 bases for V and 0 bases for J; bases not matched to a gene: 6. CDR3 DNA: TGTGCCAGCAGTTCTTCCGGGACTAGCGGGGGGGAAGCCAAAAACATTCAGTACTTC. This translates into CASSSSGTSGGEAKNIQYF.

This clonotype was counted a few times. This chain links TRBV7-2 with TRBJ2-1; D is undetermined. Germline V CDR1 and CDR2: SGHTA, FQGNSA. The CDR3 length is 15 residues. Trimming took 1 base from V and 10 from J, leaving 17 bases between them. The CDR3 nucleotides read TGTGCCAGCAGCTTAGAGGTAACGAGGACGGGCGAGCAGTTCTTC. Its translation is CASSLEVTRTGEQFF.

This clonotype was found once. The CDR3 here is CATSDGGGELFF. CDR3 bases: TGTGCCACCAGTGACGGAGGCGGGGAGCTGTTTTTT. The J gene is TRBJ2-2, the V gene TRBV24-1; perhaps TRBD2 as D (5 bases). Trimming left V 4 bases short and J 7 bases short, with 6 bases between. Germline CDR1 and CDR2: KGHDR and SFDVKD. The CDR3 spans 12 residues.

The chain combines TRBV27 with TRBJ1-2; D uncertain. Germline V gene sequence: CDR1 MNHEY, CDR2 SMNVEV (reference sequence). V was shortened by 4 bases and J by 4 bases, with 19 bases between the two germline ends. The CDR3 has 16 residues. The DNA for the CDR3 is TGTGCCAGCAGTTCTACCCCGGGCAGGAGCACCTATGGCTACACCTTC. Its translation is CASSSTPGRSTYGYTF.

This clonotype was counted only a few times. The chain couples TRBV5-1 to TRBJ1-2, with D tentatively TRBD1 (5 bases). V lost 4 bases and J 0 bases, leaving 10 bases between the germline ends. The CDR3 length is 14 residues. The germline CDR1 and CDR2 sequences are SGHRS and YFSETQ. CDR3 coding DNA: TGCGCCAGCAGCATACAGGATTCTAACTATGGCTACACCTTC. It is translated as CASSIQDSNYGYTF. The full variable domain, rest sourced from reference TRBV5-1 and TRBJ1-2, is KAGVTQTPRYLIKTRGQQVTLSCSPISGHRSVSWYQQTPGQGLQFLFEYFSETQRNKGNFPGRFSGRQFSNSRSEMNVSTLELGDSALYLCASSIQDSNYGYTFGSGTRLTVV.

V and J are TRBV9 and TRBJ2-7; D may correspond to TRBD1 or TRBD2 (6 bases each). V was pared by 0 bases and J by 5 bases, with 18 bases between. The length of the CDR3 is 16 residues. Germline V gene sequence: CDR1 SGDLS, CDR2 YYNGEE. The DNA for the CDR3 is TGTGCCAGCAGCGTAGGAAGGGGAAGGGGGGAACACGAGCAGTACTTC. This codes for CASSVGRGRGEHEQYF.

V and J are TRBV20-1 and TRBJ2-2; D gene unclear. In germline, CDR1 is DFQATT, CDR2 SNEGSKA (reference sequence). Trimming pared 6 bases from V and 1 base from J, leaving 9 bases between. The CDR3 runs 13 residues. As DNA, the CDR3 is TGCAGTGCCCGTGTGGTGAACACCGGGGAGCTGTTTTTT. Protein: CSARVVNTGELFF.

The V call is TRBV6-6, the J call TRBJ1-5; no definite D call. Germline CDR1 and CDR2: MNHNY and SVGAGI (reference sequence). Trimming removed 10 bases from V and 0 bases from J, with 16 bases in between. The CDR3 runs 15 residues. The CDR3 reads CATRRSANSNQPQHF. The CDR3, as DNA: TGTGCCACCCGGAGGAGTGCAAATAGCAATCAGCCCCAGCATTTT.

This clonotype was seen a few times. CDR3 bases: TGTGCCAGCAGTTTGGCGGGGGCTCCTCTGGAGCAGTACTTC. This codes for CASSLAGAPLEQYF. J is TRBJ2-7 and V is TRBV12-3 or TRBV12-4; TRBD2 is a possible D gene (7 bases). V lost 3 bases, J lost 7 bases, and 16 bases lay in between. The CDR3 loop spans 14 amino acids.

This clonotype was counted ten times or more. The chain has TRBV14 and TRBJ2-7; TRBD2 matches at 7 bases. This CDR3 comprises 14 residues. Germline CDR1 and CDR2: SGHDN and FVKESK. After removal of 9 bases from V and 2 bases from J, the junction contained 10 bases not matched to a gene. Here the CDR3 DNA reads TGTGCCAGTGGGAGCGGGAAACCCCCCTACGAGCAGTACTTC. Encoded protein: CASGSGKPPYEQYF.

This clonotype was observed a single time. The chain joins TRBV12-3 or TRBV12-4 to TRBJ2-3, with 16 bases fitting TRBD2. The CDR3 is made up of 17 amino acids. The V gene end was trimmed by 6 bases and the J gene end by 5 bases; junction bases not matched to a gene: 8. The CDR3 loop is CASRPGTSGGAGDTQYF. The CDR3 coding sequence is TGTGCCAGCAGACCTGGGACTAGCGGGGGGGCAGGAGATACGCAGTATTTT.

The rearrangement links TRBV28 to TRBJ2-5; the D is unclear. V lost 2 bases and J lost 13, with 20 bases in between. The CDR3 contains 14 residues. From germline, CDR1 is MDHEN and CDR2 SYDVKM. The CDR3 bases are TGTGCCAGCAGTTTAGAAGCTTTCGGAGACCCGGGGTACTTC. Translation: CASSLEAFGDPGYF. Filled out from reference TRBV28 and TRBJ2-5, the complete variable domain reads DVKVTQSSRYLVKRTGEKVFLECVQDMDHENMFWYRQDPGLGLRLIYFSYDVKMKEKGDIPEGYSVSREKKERFSLILESASTNQTSMYLCASSLEAFGDPGYFGPGTRLLVL.

Comment on this clonotype: The junction departs from germline at one end; a sequencing error may be responsible. The chain recombines TRBV7-2 with TRBJ2-5; D is tentatively TRBD1 or TRBD2 (5 bases each). CDR1 is SGHTA, CDR2 FQGNSA, per germline. The CDR3 has 13 amino acids. CDR3 coding DNA: TGTGCCAGCGGCTTATGGGGGATAGAGACCCAGTACTTC. This translates into CASGLWGIETQYF. Full variable domain (missing parts from reference TRBV7-2 and TRBJ2-5): GAGVSQSPSNKVTEKGKDVELRCDPISGHTALYWYRQSLGQGLEFLIYFQGNSAPDKSGLPSDRFSAERTGGSVSTLTIQRTQQEDSAVYLCASGLWGIETQYFGPGTRLLVL.

V and J are TRBV5-1 and TRBJ1-6; D call uncertain. Trimming pared 0 bases from V and 5 bases from J, leaving 9 bases between. The CDR3 runs to 15 residues. Germline V gene lookup returns CDR1 SGHRS and CDR2 YFSETQ. Written as DNA, the CDR3 is TGCGCCAGCAGCTTGGAACCGACTCATAATTCACCCCTCCACTTT. Protein sequence: CASSLEPTHNSPLHF.

In its sample, this clonotype was seen a few times. The V call is TRBV6-5, the J call TRBJ2-3; D is perhaps TRBD2 (6 bases). CDR1 and CDR2 from the germline V gene are MNHEY and SVGAGI. V lost 5 bases, J lost 2 bases, and 14 bases lay in between. This CDR3 spans 15 amino acids. Here the CDR3 reads CASSRTGTYTDTQYF. DNA for the CDR3: TGTGCCAGCAGTCGAACCGGGACTTACACAGATACGCAGTATTTT.